This TCR beta chain is drawn from a study of OX40 agonist ivuxolimab in advanced cancers. At the level of the study: Three dose-escalation patients had partial responses: one with hepatocellular carcinoma and two with cutaneous melanoma.

TCRdb keeps only in-frame clones here, not all; method: immunoSEQ multiplex PCR. The sample lists nearly 65,000 clones, over 80% seen once, with 4% to 5% in the top ten. Comment on this clone: Its specificity is unknown.

Study findings and constraints: Clonal expansion was seen in CD4+ and CD8+ blood T cells by week 6 at 0.1 to 3.0 mg/kg.

Specimen: CD4+ or CD8+ T cells sorted from blood, collected in a trial of the OX40 agonist ivuxolimab. This clonotype was obtained from an adult with an advanced solid tumor such as melanoma, head and neck, liver or kidney cancer.

The CDR3 protein is CASSVAAANTEAFF. CDR3 bases: TGTGCCAGCAGCGTAGCGGCAGCAAACACTGAAGCTTTCTTT. The chain couples TRBV9 to TRBJ1-1; D unresolved. The V gene's germline CDR1 is SGDLS and CDR2 YYNGEE. Trimming cost V 0 bases and J 2 bases, with 8 bases left between them. This CDR3 contains 14 residues.